This T cell receptor (beta chain) originates from a study of early T cells in non-severe SARS-CoV-2 infection (dated by TCRdb to about 2021). In the study overall: TCR sequencing used bulk RNA from unsorted whole blood, so alpha and beta chains could not be paired. Findings and caveats that apply to the study as a whole: VDJdb matching was skewed toward anti-spike CD8 responses and likely underestimated virus-specific expansions by missing private and CD4 specificities.

The method was 5' RACE. For sequencing, a NextSeq 500 was employed. To correct for sequencing error and PCR bias, the TCR library protocol tagged individual cDNA molecules with unique molecular identifiers. TCR alpha and beta chains were both sequenced, and the abundances of alpha and beta sequences in each sample were closely correlated with each other. The paper's processing steps were these. Decombinator V4 was used to annotate TCR sequences for V gene, J gene and CDR3. Expanded TCRs were defined as changing significantly between any two time points under a Poisson model with p below 0.0001. TCR abundances were normalised to the total number of TCRs sequenced in each sample and reported as counts per million. VDJdb, accessed 1 November 2021, was searched for CMV, EBV and SARS-CoV-2 annotated TCRs, with TCRs annotated for multiple antigens excluded. Through fastp at Q25 and MiXCR, TCRdb rebuilt clones from the public reads, retaining in-frame beta chains. Every entry covers one CDR3 protein and lists the most common genes and DNA from its rows. For this entry, the V and J calls and clone size follow TCRdb and not the study's own pipeline. This sample has 75,000 to 80,000 distinct CDR3 sequences in its table, and approximately 11% of those were observed once. Clones ranked in the top ten supply around 11% of the sample.

Set within a cohort of healthcare workers in London, UK, this nested case-control study involved weekly PCR testing of nasopharyngeal swabs along with blood sampling. Healthcare workers were enrolled in the week of the UK lockdown, from 23 to 31 March 2020, and were followed every week for up to about 16 weeks. Many counts were recorded for this clonotype. This receptor's antigen is unknown. No much larger clonotype is one base removed from it; base qualities were not supplied. The sequences come from whole blood, collected at baseline. The sequence was obtained from an adult who was a healthcare worker with PCR-confirmed SARS-CoV-2 infection or an uninfected control (not recorded which).

The CDR3 sequence is CASSAITGEGTEAFF. The base sequence is TGTGCCAGCAGCGCTATTACAGGGGAAGGTACTGAAGCTTTCTTT. The chain couples TRBV9 to TRBJ1-1; the junction holds 7 bases that match TRBD1. Germline trimming: 3 bases from V, 5 bases from J; junction bases outside gene matches: 10. Including the terminal cysteine and phenylalanine, the CDR3 comprises 15 residues. Here the CDR3 DNA is all that survives: 45 bases in frame from base 1. CDR1 is given as SGDLS and CDR2 as YYNGEE, both from the germline V gene.